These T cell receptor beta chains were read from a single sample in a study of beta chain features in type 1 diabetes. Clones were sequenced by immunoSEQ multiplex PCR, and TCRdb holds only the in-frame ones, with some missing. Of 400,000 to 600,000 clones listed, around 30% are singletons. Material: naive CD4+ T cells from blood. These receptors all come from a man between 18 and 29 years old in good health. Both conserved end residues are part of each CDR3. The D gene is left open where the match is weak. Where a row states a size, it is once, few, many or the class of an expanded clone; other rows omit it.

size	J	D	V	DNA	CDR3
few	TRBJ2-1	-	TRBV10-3	TGTGCCATCAAGGGCGGGGGCGCGGATGAGCAGTTCTTC	CAIKGGGADEQFF
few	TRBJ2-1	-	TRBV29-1	TGCAGCGTTGGGCTATACGATGAGCAGTTCTTC	CSVGLYDEQFF
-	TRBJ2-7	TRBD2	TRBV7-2	TGTGCCAGCAGCTTAATTAGCGGGAGGGCCCACGAGCAGTACTTC	CASSLISGRAHEQYF
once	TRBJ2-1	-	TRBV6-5	TGTGCCGTATTGGGGGCGGCACAACATGAGCAGTTCTTC	CAVLGAAQHEQFF
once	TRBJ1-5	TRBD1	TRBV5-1	TGCGCCAGCAGCTTGACTTCCGGACAGGGGACTGATCAGCCCCAGCATTTT	CASSLTSGQGTDQPQHF
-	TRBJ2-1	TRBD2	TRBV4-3	TGCGCCAGCAGCCAGGGACTAGCGGGGCCTGGGGATGAGCAGTTCTTC	CASSQGLAGPGDEQFF
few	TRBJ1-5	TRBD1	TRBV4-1	TGCGCCAGCAGCCAAGATGACAGGGAGGGTCAGCCCCAGCATTTT	CASSQDDREGQPQHF
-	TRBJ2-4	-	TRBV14	TGTGCCAGCAGCCAAGGAGCAGGATTGCACATTCAGTACTTC	CASSQGAGLHIQYF
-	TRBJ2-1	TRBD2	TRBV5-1	TGCGCCAGCAGCTCCGGACTAGCGGGAGGGAATGAGCAGTTCTTC	CASSSGLAGGNEQFF
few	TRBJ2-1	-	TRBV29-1	TGCAGCGTTTTTGCAGGAGGCTCCTACAATGAGCAGTTCTTC	CSVFAGGSYNEQFF
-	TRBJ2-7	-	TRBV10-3	TGTGCCATCAGGCCGAGTGGCTACGAGCAGTACTTC	CAIRPSGYEQYF
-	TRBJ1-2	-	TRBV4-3	TGCGCCAGCAGCCAAGATCCAGCGACGTATGGCTACACCTTC	CASSQDPATYGYTF
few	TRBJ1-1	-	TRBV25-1	TGTGCCAGCAGCTTGACAGGAGATGGGACTGAAGCTTTCTTT	CASSLTGDGTEAFF
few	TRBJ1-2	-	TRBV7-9	TGTGCCAGCAGCTTACAACAGGACAGCTATGGCTACACCTTC	CASSLQQDSYGYTF
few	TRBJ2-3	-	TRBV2	TGTGCCAGCAGTGTCGGGACACATAGCACAGATACGCAGTATTTT	CASSVGTHSTDTQYF
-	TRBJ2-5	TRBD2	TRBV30	TGTGCCTGGAGTGTACTAGGGAGGGGAGAGACCCAGTACTTC	CAWSVLGRGETQYF
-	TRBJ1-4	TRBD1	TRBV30	TGTGCCTGGGCCCCCGGGACAGCTAATGAAAAACTGTTTTTT	CAWAPGTANEKLFF
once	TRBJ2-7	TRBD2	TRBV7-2	TGTGCCAGCAGCTTGGTAGGAGCGGGAGGCGCCTACGAGCAGTACTTC	CASSLVGAGGAYEQYF
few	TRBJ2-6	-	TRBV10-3	TGCCAGGGAGCCTCTGGGGCCAACGTCCTGACTTTC	CQGASGANVLTF
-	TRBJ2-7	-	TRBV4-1	TGCGCCAGCAGTCGATACTGGAGCTCCTACGAGCAGTACTTC	CASSRYWSSYEQYF
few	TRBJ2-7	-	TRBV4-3	TGCGCCAGCAGCCTGGGGTTGGGTGGGTTGAGAGGCGAGCAGTACTTC	CASSLGLGGLRGEQYF
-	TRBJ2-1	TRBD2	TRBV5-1	TGCGCCAGCAGCCCACTAGCGGGAGGGGGCAATGAGCAGTTCTTC	CASSPLAGGGNEQFF
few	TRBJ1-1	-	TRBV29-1	TGCAGCGGCAGGAACACTGAAGCTTTCTTT	CSGRNTEAFF
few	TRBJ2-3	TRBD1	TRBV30	TGTGCCTGGACGTCGACAGGGGTGGATACGCAGTATTTT	CAWTSTGVDTQYF
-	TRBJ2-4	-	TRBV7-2	TGTGCCAGCAGCTTAGTTTCGGGAAACATTCAGTACTTC	CASSLVSGNIQYF
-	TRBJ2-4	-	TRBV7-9	TGTGCCAGCAGCCCAGCCTTGGGTGGCCTACGGAACATTCAGTACTTC	CASSPALGGLRNIQYF
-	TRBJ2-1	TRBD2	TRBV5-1	TGCGCCAGCAGCTTGGTCGGCGGGAGGGAAGGTGAGCAGTTCTTC	CASSLVGGREGEQFF
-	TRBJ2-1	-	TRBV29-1	TGCAGCGTTGGGTCTAGCGCAAGCTCCTACAATGAGCAGTTCTTC	CSVGSSASSYNEQFF
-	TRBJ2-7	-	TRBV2	TGTGCCAGCACCTCCGCCCCGCGGGAGCAGTACTTC	CASTSAPREQYF
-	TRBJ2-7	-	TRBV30	TGTGCCTGGGACCACTCCTACGAGCAGTACTTC	CAWDHSYEQYF
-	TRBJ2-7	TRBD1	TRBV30	TGTGCCTGGAGTGTACTACAGGGGGAAATATCCGAGCAGTACTTC	CAWSVLQGEISEQYF
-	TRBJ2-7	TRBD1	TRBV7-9	TGTGCCAGCAGCACTCTGACAGGGTTCATCTACGAGCAGTACTTC	CASSTLTGFIYEQYF
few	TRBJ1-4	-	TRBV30	TGTGCCCACTCCGGAGGAGCGAACGAAAAACTGTTTTTT	CAHSGGANEKLFF
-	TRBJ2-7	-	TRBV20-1	TGCAGTGCCCTTAAGTCCTACGAGCAGTACTTC	CSALKSYEQYF
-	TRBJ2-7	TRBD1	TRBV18	TGTGCCAGCTCACCACAAAGGCATAGTTCAGGGGGCGAGCAGTACTTC	CASSPQRHSSGGEQYF
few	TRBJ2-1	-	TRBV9	TGTGCCAGCAGCGTAGAGGATCCTAATGAGCAGTTCTTC	CASSVEDPNEQFF
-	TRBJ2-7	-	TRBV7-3	TGTGCCAGCAGCCTTCGAGACAGCCACGAGCAGTACTTC	CASSLRDSHEQYF
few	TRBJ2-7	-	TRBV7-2	TGTGCCAGCAGCGCAACCGGGACCTTCTCCTACGAGCAGTACTTC	CASSATGTFSYEQYF
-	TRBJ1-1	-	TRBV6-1	TGTGCCAGCAGTGAATTTTGGGTAAACACTGAAGCTTTCTTT	CASSEFWVNTEAFF
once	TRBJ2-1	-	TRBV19	TGTGCCAGTAAGAGATGGGGGTCTGAGGATGAGCAGTTCTTC	CASKRWGSEDEQFF